Shown below are 25 T cell receptor beta chains from a single sample sequenced in a study of Graves' ophthalmopathy and Graves' hyperthyroidism. Using RNA transcripts, the TCR beta CDR3 regions were amplified. RT-PCR with HTBI primers came first, then second-round multiplex PCR. TCRdb passed the multiplex PCR reads through MiXCR, listing each CDR3 protein once. The sample contains some 350,000 distinct CDR3 sequences, about 15% of which appear only once. Source material: peripheral blood. The receptor source for this set is an adult woman with stable Graves' hyperthyroidism.

This clonotype was detected many times. This chain joins TRBV20-1 and TRBJ2-5; a possible D gene is TRBD1 (6 bases). Germline assignment: CDR1 DFQATT and CDR2 SNEGSKA (reference sequence). The CDR3 contains 15 residues. V was pared by 0 bases and J by 7 bases, with 18 bases between. Written as DNA, the CDR3 is TGCAGTGCTAGAGAGGCCGGGACAACCCTTGGGACCCAGTACTTC. The encoded protein is CSAREAGTTLGTQYF.

This clonotype was found many times. The chain has TRBV6-5 and TRBJ1-6; 10 bases align to TRBD1. Per germline, CDR1 MNHEY and CDR2 SVGAGI. The CDR3 is 18 residues long. V shed 4 bases, J shed 7 bases, and the junction held 13 bases outside the gene matches. The CDR3 protein is CASSSPPGQGIANSPLHF. CDR3 nucleotide sequence: TGTGCCAGCAGTTCCCCTCCGGGACAGGGGATAGCAAATTCACCCCTCCACTTT.

This clonotype was seen at least ten times. The chain links TRBV4-1 to TRBJ2-4; 8 nucleotides agree with TRBD2. The CDR3 length is 13 residues. CDR1 is MGHRA and CDR2 is YSYEKL in the germline V gene. V lost 1 base and J lost 8; bases outside the gene matches: 1. The CDR3 DNA reads as TGCGCCAGCAGCCAAGCGGGACTAGACATTCAGTACTTC. This translates into CASSQAGLDIQYF.

This clonotype was detected ten times or more. The chain uses TRBV15 and TRBJ2-7; D gene ambiguous. The germline gives CDR1 LNHNV, CDR2 YYDKDF (reference sequence). This CDR3 is 15 amino acids long. The ends were cut back, 0 bases at V and 0 bases at J, with 9 bases in the middle. The CDR3 protein is CATSREKGSSYEQYF. DNA of the CDR3: TGTGCCACCAGCAGAGAGAAGGGCTCCTCCTACGAGCAGTACTTC.

In this sample, this clonotype turned up many times. This chain uses TRBV11-2 with TRBJ2-7; D might be TRBD2 (6 bases). Germline V gene sequence: CDR1 SGHAT, CDR2 FQNNGV. This CDR3 spans 12 amino acids. The V end was cut by 6 bases, the J end by 2 bases, with 8 bases between. In DNA, the CDR3 is TGTGCCAGCAGAGTAGCGGCCTACGAGCAGTACTTC. Translating gives CASRVAAYEQYF.

This clonotype appeared many times. This chain joins TRBV28 and TRBJ1-6; the D gene is possibly TRBD1 (6 bases). V lost 1 base and J lost 7, with 14 bases in between. The CDR3 has 16 residues. Germline CDR1 reads MDHEN; CDR2 reads SYDVKM. Here the CDR3 DNA reads TGTGCCAGCAGTTTATTTGGGGACAATAGGAATTCACCCCTCCACTTT. Residues: CASSLFGDNRNSPLHF. The whole variable domain, remainder taken from reference TRBV28 and TRBJ1-6, is DVKVTQSSRYLVKRTGEKVFLECVQDMDHENMFWYRQDPGLGLRLIYFSYDVKMKEKGDIPEGYSVSREKKERFSLILESASTNQTSMYLCASSLFGDNRNSPLHFGNGTRLTVT.

This clonotype has more than one count but fewer than ten. CDR3 nucleotides: TGCAGTGCTAGAGATCCGCCGGACCAAGAGACCCAGTACTTC. This encodes CSARDPPDQETQYF. The chain combines TRBV20-1 with TRBJ2-5, with D unclear. The CDR3 loop spans 14 amino acids. The germline V gene has CDR1 DFQATT and CDR2 SNEGSKA (reference sequence). The ends were cut back, 0 bases at V and 0 bases at J, with 8 bases in the middle.

In this sample, this clonotype turned up a few times. A read error may explain this, as a much larger clone is one base away. This chain links TRBV20-1 with TRBJ1-6; D unclear. Germline V gene lookup returns CDR1 DFQATT and CDR2 SNEGSKA (reference sequence). The CDR3 has 13 residues. This chain's CDR3 is CSAFSHANSHLHF. The DNA for the CDR3 is TGCAGTGCTTTTAGCCATGCAAATTCACACCTCCACTTT.

V gene TRBV11-2 combines with J gene TRBJ2-7; 7 bases match TRBD1. With 5 bases clipped from V and 4 bases from J, the junction kept 14 bases outside the gene matches. CDR1 and CDR2 from the germline V gene are SGHAT and FQNNGV. The CDR3 has 16 residues. In DNA, the CDR3 is TGTGCCAGCAGCCTGCGACAGGGTTCGATTCCGTACGAGCAGTACTTC. This codes for CASSLRQGSIPYEQYF.

This clonotype was detected ten times or more. The V and J genes are TRBV20-1 and TRBJ1-5; D remains unclear. This CDR3 has 16 residues. Deletions cut 2 bases from V and 1 base from J, with 15 bases between. Germline CDR1 and CDR2: DFQATT and SNEGSKA (reference sequence). CDR3 loop: CSARSLDSSSNQPQHF. CDR3 nucleotide sequence: TGCAGTGCTAGATCGCTCGACTCTTCCAGCAATCAGCCCCAGCATTTT.

This clonotype was picked up many times. The CDR3 loop reads CASRSGQGRTQYF. In DNA, the CDR3 is TGTGCCAGCAGGTCGGGACAGGGGAGGACCCAGTACTTC. The chain joins TRBV28 to TRBJ2-5, with 10 bases identical to TRBD1. V lost 6 bases, J lost 7 bases, and 5 bases stayed unmatched. Germline loops: CDR1 MDHEN, CDR2 SYDVKM. The CDR3 totals 13 residues.

This clonotype has at least ten counts. The V gene is TRBV20-1, the J gene TRBJ1-6; D is possibly TRBD1 (6 bases). CDR1 DFQATT and CDR2 SNEGSKA come from the germline V gene (reference sequence). CDR3 length: 15 residues. The V gene lost 3 bases and the J gene lost 7 bases, with 16 bases spanning the gap. The CDR3 loop is CSASQGQQLNSPLHF. The CDR3 DNA reads as TGCAGTGCTAGTCAGGGGCAACAGCTCAATTCACCCCTCCACTTT.

In DNA form, the CDR3 reads TGTGCCAGCAGCTCCGGGTACGGGGGCCACGAGACCCAGTACTTC. Its protein is CASSSGYGGHETQYF. The rearrangement uses TRBV7-9 and TRBJ2-5; the D gene could be TRBD1 or TRBD2 (6 bases each). The V and J ends lost 4 bases and 5 bases respectively, with 17 bases between them. Germline lookup yields CDR1 SEHNR and CDR2 FQNEAQ (reference sequence). There are 15 residues in the CDR3. Variable domain in full (rest from reference TRBV7-9 and TRBJ2-5): DTGVSQNPRHKITKRGQNVTFRCDPISEHNRLYWYRQTLGQGPEFLTYFQNEAQLEKSRLLSDRFSAERPKGSFSTLEIQRTEQGDSAMYLCASSSGYGGHETQYFGPGTRLLVL.

The sample holds many counts of this clonotype. The chain couples TRBV24-1 to TRBJ1-1, with TRBD1 matching 7 bases. The CDR3 contains 12 residues. Germline assignment: CDR1 KGHDR and CDR2 SFDVKD. V shed 4 bases and J 9 bases; nucleotides not matched to a gene: 4. The CDR3 DNA is TGTGCCACCAGTGACTCGGGACAGAAAGCTTTCTTT. Its protein is CATSDSGQKAFF.

This clonotype has ten or more counts. This chain joins TRBV24-1 and TRBJ1-5; D possibly corresponds to TRBD1 (5 bases). The V end was cut by 3 bases, the J end by 6 bases, with 11 bases between. This CDR3 contains 14 residues. Germline values: CDR1 KGHDR, CDR2 SFDVKD. The CDR3 loop reads CATSDGQGIQPQHF. In nucleotides, the CDR3 is TGTGCCACCAGTGATGGGCAGGGCATTCAGCCCCAGCATTTT.

The chain employs TRBV11-1 and TRBJ1-3; no firm D call. Trimming took off 5 bases at V and 8 bases at J, with 22 bases between the two ends. CDR3 size: 16 residues. Germline V gene data show CDR1 as SGHAT and CDR2 as FQDESV (reference sequence). This chain's CDR3 is CASSVIDRAGLDTIYF. The CDR3 DNA sequence: TGTGCCAGCAGCGTCATTGACCGAGCTGGTCTGGACACCATATATTTT.

The sample holds many counts of this clonotype. The genes are TRBV7-2 and TRBJ2-7, with 9 bases aligning to TRBD1. The ends lost 4 bases at V and 5 bases at J; junction bases unmatched: 9. Germline V lookup: CDR1 SGHTA, CDR2 FQGNSA. This CDR3 is built from 15 residues. The DNA for the CDR3 is TGTGCCAGCAGCTCATACCGGGACAGGGACAACGAGCAGTACTTC. Its protein is CASSSYRDRDNEQYF.

A word on this clonotype: A much larger clone differs from this one at a single base, so this may be a read error. DNA of the CDR3: TGTGCCAGCAGCCACCAGCCAGACAGTAAACAGCCCCAGCATTTT. Protein sequence: CASSHQPDSKQPQHF. The chain links TRBV3-1 to TRBJ1-5; D might be TRBD1 (5 bases). CDR3 size: 15 residues. V was pared by 3 bases and J by 7 bases, with 16 bases between. CDR1 is LGHDT and CDR2 is YNNKEL in the germline V gene (reference sequence).

This clonotype was recorded many times. The chain recombines TRBV4-2 with TRBJ2-7, with TRBD2 matching 8 bases. The CDR3 has 15 amino acids. Trimming removed 2 bases from V and 5 bases from J; junction bases left unmatched: 8. The germline CDR1 and CDR2 sequences are LGHNA and YNFKEQ. This CDR3 reads CASSQLAGDYHEQYF. CDR3 sequence (DNA): TGTGCCAGCAGCCAACTAGCGGGTGATTACCACGAGCAGTACTTC.

This clonotype was detected ten times or more. CDR3: CATTQGMEAVNQPQHF. CDR3 nucleotide sequence: TGTGCCACAACACAGGGTATGGAGGCCGTGAATCAGCCCCAGCATTTT. The V and J genes are TRBV27 and TRBJ1-5; perhaps TRBD1 as D (6 bases). CDR1 and CDR2 from the germline V gene are MNHEY and SMNVEV (reference sequence). V was shortened by 10 bases and J by 4 bases, with 23 bases between the two germline ends. The CDR3 length is 16 residues.

The table lists this clonotype with many counts. The chain has TRBV30 and TRBJ1-1; D gene uncertain. The CDR3 sequence is 13 residues long. Germline assignment: CDR1 GTSNPN and CDR2 SVGIG (reference sequence). V lost 1 base and J lost 4, with 10 bases in between. The CDR3 sequence: CAWSDAEGTEAFF. Written as DNA, the CDR3 is TGTGCCTGGAGTGACGCGGAAGGCACTGAAGCTTTCTTT.

This clonotype was seen ten or more times. The J gene is TRBJ1-4, the V gene TRBV27; no reliable D call. The V gene's germline CDR1 is MNHEY and CDR2 SMNVEV (reference sequence). V lost 6 bases, J lost 5 bases, and 13 bases lay in between. The CDR3 is made up of 14 amino acids. This chain's CDR3 is CASSPSENNEKLFF. For the CDR3, the DNA is TGTGCCAGCAGCCCATCCGAAAACAATGAAAAACTGTTTTTT.

This clonotype was picked up many times. J is TRBJ1-5 and V is TRBV19, with a possible D match to TRBD1 (5 bases). The germline V gene encodes CDR1 LNHDA and CDR2 SQIVND (reference sequence). The V gene lost 7 bases and the J gene lost 11 bases, with 18 bases spanning the gap. The CDR3 consists of 13 residues. The CDR3 DNA sequence: TGTGCCAGTATGGGGAGGGACTCCATGGCCCAGCATTTT. It specifies CASMGRDSMAQHF.

This clonotype was detected ten times or more. The V gene is TRBV12-3 or TRBV12-4, the J gene TRBJ2-2, with 8 positions matching TRBD1. Trimming cost V 2 bases and J 2 bases; bases outside gene matches: 4. This CDR3 comprises 16 residues. The CDR3, as DNA: TGTGCCAGCAGTTTACGACAGGGGTTAAACACCGGGGAGCTGTTTTTT. It encodes CASSLRQGLNTGELFF.

This clonotype was found a few times. The V and J genes are TRBV10-3 and TRBJ2-2; D unclear. CDR3 length: 12 residues. CDR1 and CDR2 from the germline V gene are ENHRY and SYGVKD. The ends were cut back, 7 bases at V and 6 bases at J, with 9 bases in the middle. The CDR3 DNA follows: TGTGCCATCAAGGAAGGTCCCGGGGAGCTGTTTTTT. Translated: CAIKEGPGELFF.